The next 10 T cell receptor beta chains were all read from a single sample in a study of cytomegalovirus exposure and HLA in healthy donors. The table came from immunoSEQ multiplex PCR; TCRdb's copy has only in-frame clones and leaves some out. The data hold about 160,000 clones, with 84% observed a single time. Sequenced input: PBMCs. The origin of the receptors is a young man in good health and CMV-seropositive.

This rearrangement joins TRBV5-4 to TRBJ1-6; 10 nucleotides match TRBD1. Germline trimming cut 0 bases from V and 15 bases from J; bases unmatched to any gene: 6. Germline V lookup: CDR1 SGHNT, CDR2 YYREEE (reference sequence). The CDR3 runs 14 residues. For the CDR3, the DNA is TGTGCCAGCAGCTTGGAGGGACAGGGGAGTCTCCTCCACTTT. Protein sequence: CASSLEGQGSLLHF.

The gene calls are TRBV19 and TRBJ1-5; 8 positions agree with TRBD1. The V and J ends lost 4 bases and 7 bases, in that order; junction bases with no gene match: 9. The CDR3 is 15 amino acids. The V gene's germline CDR1 is LNHDA and CDR2 SQIVND (reference sequence). The CDR3 here is CASSTLDRARQPQHF. CDR3 DNA: TGTGCCAGTAGTACCTTGGACAGGGCGAGGCAGCCCCAGCATTTT.

The chain carries TRBV9 and TRBJ2-1; 7 bases line up with TRBD2. This CDR3 has 15 amino acids. V lost 3 bases to trimming and J lost 5 bases; unmatched junction nucleotides: 8. Germline V CDR1 and CDR2: SGDLS, YYNGEE. The DNA for the CDR3 is TGTGCCAGCAGCGCTAGCGGCCTACCCCACAATGAGCAGTTCTTC. It encodes CASSASGLPHNEQFF.

This sequence joins TRBV9 and TRBJ1-2, with no clear D. The ends were cut back, 0 bases at V and 7 bases at J, with 16 bases in the middle. The CDR3 is 15 amino acids. Looked up from germline, CDR1 is SGDLS and CDR2 is YYNGEE. CDR3 protein: CASSVERNGPPGYTF. CDR3 bases: TGTGCCAGCAGCGTAGAGCGGAACGGTCCGCCTGGCTACACCTTC.

The chain joins TRBV30 to TRBJ1-4, with TRBD1 matching 7 bases. CDR1 and CDR2 from the germline V gene are GTSNPN and SVGIG (reference sequence). The CDR3 has 14 residues. Trimming at V came to 3 bases and at J to 10 bases, leaving 11 bases not matched to a gene. This CDR3 is CAWREDRDYGKLFF. Written as DNA, the CDR3 is TGTGCCTGGAGGGAAGACAGGGATTACGGAAAACTGTTTTTT. The full variable domain, completed using reference TRBV30 and TRBJ1-4, is SQTIHQWPATLVQPVGSPLSLECTVEGTSNPNLYWYRQAAGRGLQLLFYSVGIGQISSEVPQNLSASRPQDRQFILSSKKLLLSDSGFYLCAWREDRDYGKLFFGSGTQLSVL.

This chain connects TRBV28 to TRBJ1-1, with D tentatively TRBD1 (6 bases). Trimming pared 5 bases from V and 3 bases from J, leaving 16 bases between. CDR3 size: 15 residues. Germline V gives CDR1 MDHEN, CDR2 SYDVKM. The CDR3 is CASSPNGRGYTEAFF. Here the CDR3 DNA reads TGTGCCAGCAGTCCCAACGGTAGGGGGTACACTGAAGCTTTCTTT.

This clone has just one count. The DNA for the CDR3 is TGTGCCATCAGTATAGGACAGGGCTACGAGCAGTACTTC. Encoded protein: CAISIGQGYEQYF. The V call is TRBV10-3, the J call TRBJ2-7; TRBD1 matches at 8 bases. This CDR3 region has 13 residues. From germline, CDR1 is ENHRY and CDR2 SYGVKD. Trimming took 5 bases from V and 3 from J; bases not matched to a gene: 3.

The chain carries TRBV2 and TRBJ2-5; 8 bases fit TRBD2. The CDR3 spans 14 residues. The germline gives CDR1 SNHLY, CDR2 FYNNEI. J was trimmed by 2 bases and V by 4 bases; bases with no gene match: 3. The CDR3 region is CASSATSGQETQYF. The CDR3 bases are TGTGCCAGCAGTGCTACTAGCGGTCAAGAGACCCAGTACTTC.

This clone was seen a few times. The CDR3 sequence is CAWSVLGGAETQYF. The CDR3 coding sequence is TGTGCCTGGAGTGTACTAGGGGGCGCAGAGACCCAGTACTTC. The V gene is TRBV30, the J gene TRBJ2-5, with 7 bases matching TRBD1. This CDR3 has 14 amino acids. CDR1 and CDR2 (germline): GTSNPN, SVGIG (reference sequence). Trimming at V came to 0 bases and at J to 4 bases, leaving 5 bases not matched to a gene. The variable domain in full, with the rest retrieved from reference TRBV30 and TRBJ2-5, is SQTIHQWPATLVQPVGSPLSLECTVEGTSNPNLYWYRQAAGRGLQLLFYSVGIGQISSEVPQNLSASRPQDRQFILSSKKLLLSDSGFYLCAWSVLGGAETQYFGPGTRLLVL.

J is TRBJ2-7 and V is TRBV7-3, with D perhaps TRBD1 (5 bases). The CDR3 extends over 13 amino acids. The V and J ends lost 0 bases and 6 bases respectively, with 9 bases between them. The germline V gene has CDR1 SGHTA and CDR2 FQGTGA. In nucleotides, the CDR3 is TGTGCCAGCAGCTTAACATTAGGGGTCGAGCAGTACTTC. This gives the protein CASSLTLGVEQYF. Variable domain in full (rest from reference TRBV7-3 and TRBJ2-7): GAGVSQTPSNKVTEKGKYVELRCDPISGHTALYWYRQSLGQGPEFLIYFQGTGAADDSGLPNDRFFAVRPEGSVSTLKIQRTERGDSAVYLCASSLTLGVEQYFGPGTRLTVT.